These T cell receptor beta chains were read from a single sample in a study of technical replicates of blood from a handful of donors. The repertoire was sequenced with immunoSEQ multiplex PCR; TCRdb's copy has only in-frame clones and lacks some. In the table there are some 74,000 clones, around nine tenths of which are singletons. The sample was T cells isolated from PBMCs. The receptors derive from a human donor in good health. Both conserved end residues are part of each CDR3. The D gene is left open where the match is weak. The listing skips clone size in some rows; elsewhere it reads once, few, many or a size class.

J gene	CDR3 length	V gene	D gene	clone size	CDR3 DNA	CDR3 protein
TRBJ2-1	15	TRBV5-6	TRBD1	.	TGTGCCAGCAGCTTGCTGACAGGGGACTACAATGAGCAGTTCTTC	CASSLLTGDYNEQFF
TRBJ2-5	14	TRBV9	TRBD2	once	TGTGCCAGCAGCGTAGGACTAGCGGGAGAGACCCAGTACTTC	CASSVGLAGETQYF
TRBJ1-4	14	TRBV11-3	.	.	TGTGCCAGCAGCTTACAGGGTAATAATGAAAAACTGTTTTTT	CASSLQGNNEKLFF
TRBJ2-1	16	TRBV6-5	TRBD2	.	TGTGCCAGCAGTTACCTAGGTCAGGGAGGGAACAATGAGCAGTTCTTC	CASSYLGQGGNNEQFF
TRBJ2-3	16	TRBV10-3	TRBD2	.	TGTGCCATCAATTCAGGGACTAGCGAGAACACAGATACGCAGTATTTT	CAINSGTSENTDTQYF
TRBJ2-2	17	TRBV7-2	TRBD2	once	TGTGCCAGCAGCTTCCGGGGACTAGCGGGAAACACCGGGGAGCTGTTTTTT	CASSFRGLAGNTGELFF
TRBJ1-5	12	TRBV28	.	.	TGTGCCAGCAGTTTAAGGGGACAGCCCCAGCATTTT	CASSLRGQPQHF
TRBJ1-2	13	TRBV27	.	few	TGTGCCAGCAGTTTATCGACAGGTAGTGGCTACACCTTC	CASSLSTGSGYTF
TRBJ2-3	13	TRBV4-3	.	.	TGCGCCAGCAGCCAAGATCCCGGAGATACGCAGTATTTT	CASSQDPGDTQYF
TRBJ2-5	14	TRBV5-5	TRBD1	.	TGTGCCAGCAGAAGACAGGGGATAACTGAGACCCAGTACTTC	CASRRQGITETQYF
TRBJ2-1	16	TRBV7-6	.	.	TGTGCCAGCAGCTTCCAAGACGGGAGCTCCTACAATGAGCAGTTCTTC	CASSFQDGSSYNEQFF
TRBJ2-7	14	TRBV28	.	.	TGTGCCAGCAGTTTAGCAGGGGCTCTCTACGAGCAGTACTTC	CASSLAGALYEQYF
TRBJ1-4	13	TRBV18	TRBD1	.	TGTGCCAGCTCAGGCGGGACAGGGGAAAAACTGTTTTTT	CASSGGTGEKLFF
TRBJ1-5	16	TRBV19	.	.	TGTGCCAGTAGTATCTGGGGCGGTCTTCGCAATCAGCCCCAGCATTTT	CASSIWGGLRNQPQHF
TRBJ2-1	18	TRBV7-3	TRBD2	.	TGTGCCAGCAGCTTAACCCCAATAGCGGGAGCCTCCTACAATGAGCAGTTCTTC	CASSLTPIAGASYNEQFF
TRBJ1-1	12	TRBV27	TRBD1	.	TGTGCCAGCGCCTCAGGGGGCACTGAAGCTTTCTTT	CASASGGTEAFF
TRBJ1-2	12	TRBV28	.	.	TGTGCCAGCACCACAGGGCCCCATGGCTACACCTTC	CASTTGPHGYTF
TRBJ2-7	16	TRBV5-1	TRBD2	.	TGCGCCAGCAGCTTGGGGACTAGCCACAGCTCCTACGAGCAGTACTTC	CASSLGTSHSSYEQYF
TRBJ1-1	15	TRBV4-1	.	.	TGCGCCAGCAGCCAAGAGCCGGGATTGAACACTGAAGCTTTCTTT	CASSQEPGLNTEAFF
TRBJ1-5	14	TRBV27	.	few	TGTGCCAGCAGTTTCAGGGGATCGAGTCAGCCCCAGCATTTT	CASSFRGSSQPQHF
TRBJ2-1	16	TRBV6-6	TRBD2	.	TGTGCCAGCAGTTTAAGCGGGAGCCGATTATTCAATGAGCAGTTCTTC	CASSLSGSRLFNEQFF
TRBJ1-1	11	TRBV6-5	TRBD1	.	TGTGCCATAGGACAGGGCGGGGAAGCTTTCTTT	CAIGQGGEAFF
TRBJ2-1	17	TRBV10-3	.	.	TGTGCCATCAGTGAACGGGGGACCCAACGAGGCTACAATGAGCAGTTCTTC	CAISERGTQRGYNEQFF
TRBJ2-5	14	TRBV7-8	.	.	TGTGCCAGCAGCTTAGGTCTCGGGTTGGAGACCCAGTACTTC	CASSLGLGLETQYF
TRBJ1-1	17	TRBV9	TRBD1	.	TGTGCCAGCAGCGTAAAGCCTAGCGGGACAGGGAACACTGAAGCTTTCTTT	CASSVKPSGTGNTEAFF
TRBJ1-5	18	TRBV18	TRBD1	once	TGTGCCAGCTCCCTTGGACAGGGGCCCCTATATAGCAATCAGCCCCAGCATTTT	CASSLGQGPLYSNQPQHF
TRBJ2-3	14	TRBV10-3	TRBD2	.	TGTGCCATTTCGTTAGCGGGAGACACAGATACGCAGTATTTT	CAISLAGDTDTQYF
TRBJ1-5	12	TRBV18	.	.	TGTGCCAGCTCACCCGGAGCTACGCCCCAGCATTTT	CASSPGATPQHF
TRBJ2-7	15	TRBV7-9	TRBD1	.	TGTGCCAGCAGCTCCAATCGGGACAGATATTACGAGCAGTACTTC	CASSSNRDRYYEQYF
TRBJ1-1	15	TRBV6-5	.	.	TGTGCCAGCAGATTCTTAGCTGAACGGGACACTGAAGCTTTCTTT	CASRFLAERDTEAFF
TRBJ2-2	14	TRBV30	TRBD2	.	TGTGCCTGGAGTGTCGCGGGAGTGGCCGGGGAGCTGTTTTTT	CAWSVAGVAGELFF
TRBJ2-1	14	TRBV5-1	.	.	TGCGCCAGCAGCCTTCTAGACAGATACAATGAGCAGTTCTTC	CASSLLDRYNEQFF
TRBJ1-5	16	TRBV28	TRBD1	.	TGTGCCAGCAGTTACAGGGGGCGCGGGGTGGGTCAGCCCCAGCATTTT	CASSYRGRGVGQPQHF
TRBJ1-5	15	TRBV19	.	medium-sized	TGTGCCAGTAGTATAGGGAGGAGTAACAATCAGCCCCAGCATTTT	CASSIGRSNNQPQHF
TRBJ2-1	17	TRBV4-2	TRBD2	.	TGTGCCAGCAGCCAAGATGGAAGCGGGAGCTCCTACAATGAGCAGTTCTTC	CASSQDGSGSSYNEQFF
TRBJ2-2	14	TRBV7-3	.	.	TGTGCCAGCAGCCCAACTGGGAACACCGGGGAGCTGTTTTTT	CASSPTGNTGELFF
TRBJ2-7	14	TRBV9	TRBD2	.	TGTGCCAGCAGCGTTGGCGGGAGTAGCTACGAGCAGTACTTC	CASSVGGSSYEQYF
TRBJ2-1	14	TRBV5-1	TRBD1	.	TGCGCCAGCACCCGACAGGGGACCTACAATGAGCAGTTCTTC	CASTRQGTYNEQFF
TRBJ1-1	15	TRBV7-9	TRBD1	few	TGTGCCAGCAGCCAAACCAGGACAGGGGGAACTGAAGCTTTCTTT	CASSQTRTGGTEAFF
TRBJ2-1	15	TRBV7-7	TRBD1	.	TGTGCCAGCAGCTTAGCTGGGACAGGGATTAGTAAGCAGTTCTTC	CASSLAGTGISKQFF
TRBJ1-2	14	TRBV6-5	.	.	TGTGCCAGCAGTTACGCCCCCAGAGGCTATGGCTACACCTTC	CASSYAPRGYGYTF
TRBJ1-1	13	TRBV19	.	few	TGTGCCAGTAGTCTCTACAGGGCCACTGAAGCTTTCTTT	CASSLYRATEAFF
TRBJ2-1	15	TRBV28	TRBD2	.	TGTGCCAGCAGTTTTGTACTAGCGGGCTACAATGAGCAGTTCTTC	CASSFVLAGYNEQFF
TRBJ2-7	13	TRBV7-3	TRBD1	few	TGTGCCAGCAGCTCAGGACAGGGCCACGAGCAGTACTTC	CASSSGQGHEQYF
TRBJ1-1	13	TRBV7-9	.	.	TGTGCCAGCAGCTACGGACAGAACACTGAAGCTTTCTTT	CASSYGQNTEAFF
TRBJ1-1	14	TRBV6-5	TRBD1	.	TGTGCCAGCAGCTACCCGGGACAGGTCCCTGAAGCTTTCTTT	CASSYPGQVPEAFF
TRBJ1-4	18	TRBV4-1	TRBD1	.	TGCGCCAGCAGCCAAGAAACTTTCCGGGACAGGGGGCATGAAAAACTGTTTTTT	CASSQETFRDRGHEKLFF
TRBJ1-1	14	TRBV30	.	few	TGTGCCGACCGCAGGGGTTTAGTGAACACTGAAGCTTTCTTT	CADRRGLVNTEAFF
TRBJ1-5	15	TRBV5-6	TRBD1	.	TGTGCCAGCAGCCCCGGGACAGTGAGCAATCAGCCCCAGCATTTT	CASSPGTVSNQPQHF